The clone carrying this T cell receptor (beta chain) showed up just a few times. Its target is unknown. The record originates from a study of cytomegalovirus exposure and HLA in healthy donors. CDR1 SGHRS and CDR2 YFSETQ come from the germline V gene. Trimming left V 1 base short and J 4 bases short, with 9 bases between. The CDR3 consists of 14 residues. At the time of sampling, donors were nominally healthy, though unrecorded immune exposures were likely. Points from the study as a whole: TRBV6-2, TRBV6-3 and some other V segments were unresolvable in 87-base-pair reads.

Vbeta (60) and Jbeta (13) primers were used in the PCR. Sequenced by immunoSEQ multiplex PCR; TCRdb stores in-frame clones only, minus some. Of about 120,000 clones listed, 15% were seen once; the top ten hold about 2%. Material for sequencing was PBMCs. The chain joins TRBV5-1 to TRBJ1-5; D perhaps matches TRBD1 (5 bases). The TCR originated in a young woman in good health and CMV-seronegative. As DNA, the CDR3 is TGCGCCAGCAGCTTGTGGGGCCCTAATCAGCCCCAGCATTTT. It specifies CASSLWGPNQPQHF.